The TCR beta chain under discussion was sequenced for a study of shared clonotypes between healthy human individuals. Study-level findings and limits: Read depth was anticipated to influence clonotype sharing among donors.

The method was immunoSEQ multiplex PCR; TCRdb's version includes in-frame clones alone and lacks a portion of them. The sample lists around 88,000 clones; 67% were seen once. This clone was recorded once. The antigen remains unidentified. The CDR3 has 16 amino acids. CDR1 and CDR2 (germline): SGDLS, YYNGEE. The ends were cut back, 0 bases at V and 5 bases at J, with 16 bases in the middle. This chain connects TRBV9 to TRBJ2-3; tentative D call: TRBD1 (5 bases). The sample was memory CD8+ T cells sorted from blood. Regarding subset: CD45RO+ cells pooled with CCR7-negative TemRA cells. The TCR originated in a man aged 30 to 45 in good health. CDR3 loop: CASSVGGPGYEDTQYF. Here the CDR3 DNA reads TGTGCCAGCAGCGTAGGGGGCCCAGGGTATGAAGATACGCAGTATTTT.